This entry lists 30 T cell receptor beta chains sequenced from one sample in a study of T cell responses to AZD1222 COVID-19 vaccine. Here immunoSEQ multiplex PCR was the method, and the copy in TCRdb shows in-frame clones only, minus some. The profile covers over 100,000 clones, with roughly 87% appearing a single time and roughly 13% taken by the ten largest. The specimen was peripheral blood, collected on day 0 of MenACWY control vaccination. Receptors were obtained from an adult in good health.

The chain couples TRBV7-9 to TRBJ1-4, with unresolved D. From germline, CDR1 is SEHNR and CDR2 FQNEAQ (reference sequence). V lost 5 bases to trimming and J lost 2 bases, with 9 bases between them. The CDR3 covers 14 residues. CDR3 loop: CASSPRGTNEKLFF. The CDR3 DNA follows: TGTGCCAGCAGCCCACGGGGTACTAATGAAAAACTGTTTTTT. Based on the CDR3 plus reference TRBV7-9 and TRBJ1-4, the full variable domain is DTGVSQNPRHKITKRGQNVTFRCDPISEHNRLYWYRQTLGQGPEFLTYFQNEAQLEKSRLLSDRFSAERPKGSFSTLEIQRTEQGDSAMYLCASSPRGTNEKLFFGSGTQLSVL.

This chain connects TRBV5-6 to TRBJ2-1; TRBD2 matches 8 bases. Per the germline V gene, CDR1 is SGHDT and CDR2 is YYEEEE. CDR3 length: 16 residues. V shed 4 bases, J shed 0 bases, and the junction held 6 bases outside the gene matches. CDR3 sequence (DNA): TGTGCCAGCAGCAGAACCGGGACTAGCTCCTACAATGAGCAGTTCTTC. As protein: CASSRTGTSSYNEQFF.

J is TRBJ2-7 and V is TRBV7-2, with 11 nucleotides matching TRBD1. The CDR3 is 15 residues long. Looked up from germline, CDR1 is SGHTA and CDR2 is FQGNSA. After removal of 5 bases from V and 2 bases from J, the junction contained 5 bases not matched to a gene. The CDR3 spells CASSARDRGAYEQYF. The CDR3 DNA reads TGTGCCAGCAGCGCCCGGGACAGGGGGGCCTACGAGCAGTACTTC.

The CDR3 DNA is TGCGCCAGCAGCCCCCCGGAAAGGTACGAGCAGTACTTC. It yields the protein CASSPPERYEQYF. The chain couples TRBV5-1 to TRBJ2-7; no clear D gene. V was cut by 4 bases and J by 4 bases, with 12 bases left in between. The length of the CDR3 is 13 residues. The germline V gene encodes CDR1 SGHRS and CDR2 YFSETQ.

The J gene is TRBJ2-7, the V gene TRBV19; D is possibly TRBD1 (7 bases). The CDR3 sequence is 15 residues long. Germline lookup yields CDR1 LNHDA and CDR2 SQIVND (reference sequence). The V end was cut by 5 bases, the J end by 1 base, with 15 bases between. The chain's CDR3 is CASSRGRGESYEQYF. In DNA form, the CDR3 reads TGTGCCAGTAGTCGGGGCAGGGGGGAATCCTACGAGCAGTACTTC.

The gene calls are TRBV18 and TRBJ1-5; TRBD1 might be the D (6 bases). CDR1 and CDR2 (germline): KGHSH, LQKENI. The length of the CDR3 is 14 residues. The V and J ends lost 0 bases and 9 bases respectively, with 12 bases between them. The chain's CDR3 is CASSPPGSQGPQHF. As DNA, the CDR3 is TGTGCCAGCTCACCACCCGGGTCACAGGGGCCCCAGCATTTT.

The V and J genes are TRBV7-2 and TRBJ1-2; D call uncertain. Germline CDR1 and CDR2: SGHTA and FQGNSA. Between the trimmed V and J ends, which lost 1 base and 4 bases, there was a span of 7 bases. This CDR3 has 13 amino acids. CDR3 region: CASSLGVFYGYTF. In DNA form, the CDR3 reads TGTGCCAGCAGCTTAGGGGTGTTCTATGGCTACACCTTC.

The V and J genes are TRBV27 and TRBJ2-2, with D uncertain. CDR3 length: 16 amino acids. V was shortened by 6 bases and J by 3 bases, with 17 bases between the two germline ends. The germline gives CDR1 MNHEY, CDR2 SMNVEV (reference sequence). CDR3 bases: TGTGCCAGCAGCATTGGCGGTAGGGTAGACACCGGGGAGCTGTTTTTT. This codes for CASSIGGRVDTGELFF.

The chain recombines TRBV18 with TRBJ2-3; D unresolved. V gave up 0 bases and J gave up 2 bases, with 3 bases separating them. The CDR3 consists of 13 residues. Germline CDR1 reads KGHSH; CDR2 reads LQKENI. CDR3 in amino acids: CASSPPFTDTQYF. The DNA for the CDR3 is TGTGCCAGCTCACCACCGTTCACAGATACGCAGTATTTT.

This chain links TRBV7-2 with TRBJ2-7; D perhaps matches TRBD1 (6 bases). Trimming took off 3 bases at V and 3 bases at J, with 9 bases between the two ends. The CDR3 runs 13 residues. Germline CDR1 reads SGHTA; CDR2 reads FQGNSA. CDR3 sequence reads: CASSFPGDYEQYF. CDR3 coding DNA: TGTGCCAGCAGCTTCCCAGGGGACTACGAGCAGTACTTC.

V and J are TRBV7-3 and TRBJ2-2, with unresolved D. Per the germline V gene, CDR1 is SGHTA and CDR2 is FQGTGA. The ends were cut back, 2 bases at V and 6 bases at J, with 13 bases in the middle. This CDR3 contains 15 residues. Written as DNA, the CDR3 is TGTGCCAGCAGCTTATTTAACAGCCAAGCCGGGGAGCTGTTTTTT. This codes for CASSLFNSQAGELFF.

The chain couples TRBV19 to TRBJ1-5, with TRBD1 matching over 8 bases. The V segment lost 3 bases and the J segment 7 bases; nucleotides outside the gene matches: 2. Germline V CDR1 and CDR2: LNHDA, SQIVND (reference sequence). The CDR3 has 13 amino acids. Here the CDR3 reads CASSMDREQPQHF. CDR3 coding DNA: TGTGCCAGTAGTATGGACAGGGAACAGCCCCAGCATTTT.

The chain has TRBV29-1 and TRBJ1-1; perhaps TRBD1 as D (6 bases). The germline gives CDR1 SQVTM, CDR2 ANQGSEA. The CDR3 loop spans 13 amino acids. V was cut by 6 bases and J by 7 bases, with 18 bases left in between. CDR3 sequence: CSVLGLGAGEAFF. Here the CDR3 DNA reads TGCAGCGTCCTAGGGCTGGGGGCCGGTGAAGCTTTCTTT.

The chain combines TRBV5-6 with TRBJ2-7; D gene unclear. This CDR3 is 12 amino acids long. CDR1 and CDR2 (germline): SGHDT, YYEEEE. V was trimmed by 4 bases and J by 3 bases, leaving 8 bases between them. For the CDR3, the DNA is TGTGCCAGCAGCGGGAACAACTACGAGCAGTACTTC. Its translation is CASSGNNYEQYF.

The rearrangement joins TRBV4-2 to TRBJ1-3; D ambiguous. The V end was cut by 0 bases, the J end by 0 bases, with 12 bases between. The CDR3 is 17 amino acids. The germline V gene encodes CDR1 LGHNA and CDR2 YNFKEQ. This CDR3 reads CASSQDLKVSSGNTIYF. CDR3 bases: TGTGCCAGCAGCCAAGATCTAAAGGTTAGCTCTGGAAACACCATATATTTT.

The chain employs TRBV19 and TRBJ2-1; 7 bases align to TRBD1. From germline, CDR1 is LNHDA and CDR2 SQIVND (reference sequence). Trimming at V came to 9 bases and at J to 9 bases, leaving 5 bases not matched to a gene. The CDR3 covers 11 residues. This CDR3 reads CASRTGLEQFF. The CDR3, as DNA: TGTGCCAGCCGGACAGGTCTTGAGCAGTTCTTC.

V and J are TRBV7-8 and TRBJ2-3; D gene uncertain. CDR3 size: 15 residues. Trimming pared 5 bases from V and 4 bases from J, leaving 16 bases between. Germline V CDR1 and CDR2: SGHVS, FQNEAQ. The CDR3 DNA follows: TGTGCCAGCAGCCCGCTTTGGGTCGGGTCAGATACGCAGTATTTT. Its protein is CASSPLWVGSDTQYF.

The chain carries TRBV5-1 and TRBJ2-3; TRBD2 aligns across 10 bases. The V and J ends lost 0 bases and 4 bases, in that order; junction bases with no gene match: 2. CDR1 is SGHRS, CDR2 YFSETQ, per germline. This CDR3 is 15 amino acids long. The CDR3 nucleotides read TGCGCCAGCAGCTTGGCTAGCGGGGGTCCAGATACGCAGTATTTT. As protein: CASSLASGGPDTQYF. The full variable domain, rest sourced from reference TRBV5-1 and TRBJ2-3, is KAGVTQTPRYLIKTRGQQVTLSCSPISGHRSVSWYQQTPGQGLQFLFEYFSETQRNKGNFPGRFSGRQFSNSRSEMNVSTLELGDSALYLCASSLASGGPDTQYFGPGTRLTVL.

The gene calls are TRBV28 and TRBJ2-7, with 9 positions matching TRBD1. The CDR3 spans 14 residues. V was clipped by 5 bases and J by 3 bases; unmatched bases: 5. The germline V gene has CDR1 MDHEN and CDR2 SYDVKM. CDR3 protein: CASSSWTGVYEQYF. CDR3 DNA sequence: TGTGCCAGCAGTAGTTGGACAGGGGTCTACGAGCAGTACTTC.

The rearrangement links TRBV20-1 to TRBJ1-2; D perhaps matches TRBD1 (5 bases). V was cut by 6 bases and J by 5 bases, with 10 bases left in between. The CDR3 runs to 11 residues. Germline V gives CDR1 DFQATT, CDR2 SNEGSKA (reference sequence). CDR3 in amino acids: CSARPGYGYTF. As DNA, the CDR3 is TGCAGTGCAAGACCAGGGTATGGCTACACCTTC.

The chain recombines TRBV7-9 with TRBJ2-7; maybe TRBD2 (5 bases). The CDR3 has 14 amino acids. CDR1 is SEHNR and CDR2 is FQNEAQ in the germline V gene (reference sequence). The ends were cut back, 2 bases at V and 6 bases at J, with 14 bases in the middle. The CDR3 is CASSLYSEEGEQYF. DNA for the CDR3: TGTGCCAGCAGCTTATATAGCGAAGAAGGCGAGCAGTACTTC. Full variable domain (missing parts from reference TRBV7-9 and TRBJ2-7): DTGVSQNPRHKITKRGQNVTFRCDPISEHNRLYWYRQTLGQGPEFLTYFQNEAQLEKSRLLSDRFSAERPKGSFSTLEIQRTEQGDSAMYLCASSLYSEEGEQYFGPGTRLTVT.

This chain uses TRBV7-9 with TRBJ2-1, with D possibly matching TRBD1 (6 bases). V lost 5 bases and J lost 9, with 11 bases in between. Germline-derived CDR1 and CDR2 are SEHNR and FQNEAQ (reference sequence). The CDR3 is made up of 12 amino acids. CDR3 nucleotides: TGTGCCAGCAGCCTCCAGGGGATTGAGCAGTTCTTC. This sequence encodes CASSLQGIEQFF.

The chain recombines TRBV4-1 with TRBJ1-1, with D uncertain. The CDR3 length is 14 residues. V was pared by 4 bases and J by 1 base, with 10 bases between. CDR1 and CDR2 (germline): MGHRA, YSYEKL. The CDR3 DNA reads TGCGCCAGCAGCCGACTTACGGGGAACACTGAAGCTTTCTTT. Translated: CASSRLTGNTEAFF.

The chain carries TRBV4-2 and TRBJ1-4; tentatively, D is TRBD1 (6 bases). Per germline, CDR1 LGHNA and CDR2 YNFKEQ. V was trimmed by 0 bases and J by 5 bases, leaving 13 bases between them. This CDR3 has 16 amino acids. The CDR3 protein is CASSQEWTVSNEKLFF. The CDR3 nucleotides are TGTGCCAGCAGCCAAGAATGGACAGTTTCAAATGAAAAACTGTTTTTT.

The genes are TRBV28 and TRBJ2-3; 7 nucleotides match TRBD1. The germline gives CDR1 MDHEN, CDR2 SYDVKM. This CDR3 spans 14 amino acids. With V trimmed by 8 bases and J by 3 bases, 8 bases remained unmatched. DNA of the CDR3: TGTGCCAGCCTAGACAGGGATGGGACAGATACGCAGTATTTT. Translation gives CASLDRDGTDTQYF.

As to this clone: A junction end diverges from the germline sequence, so it may reflect a read error. The rearrangement uses TRBV7-7 and TRBJ2-5; D perhaps matches TRBD1 (5 bases). Germline V gene sequence: CDR1 SSHAT, CDR2 FNYEAQ (reference sequence). The CDR3 sequence is 18 residues long. CDR3 sequence: CASSLGYGASSGQETQYF. The CDR3 coding sequence is TGTGCTAGCAGCCTAGGGTATGGGGCGAGCAGTGGGCAAGAGACCCAGTACTTC.

The chain links TRBV15 to TRBJ2-7; D unclear. Per the germline V gene, CDR1 is LNHNV and CDR2 is YYDKDF (reference sequence). V lost 0 bases to trimming and J lost 2 bases, with 23 bases between them. This CDR3 region has 19 residues. CDR3 amino acids: CATSRDASKLWQPPYEQYF. The CDR3 bases are TGTGCCACCAGCAGAGATGCTTCCAAACTCTGGCAGCCACCCTACGAGCAGTACTTC.

This chain connects TRBV27 to TRBJ2-5; D may be TRBD2 (6 bases). The CDR3 sequence is 13 residues long. Germline CDR1 reads MNHEY; CDR2 reads SMNVEV (reference sequence). Trimming removed 6 bases at V and 1 base at J, with 9 bases between. The CDR3 bases are TGTGCCAGCAGGGGGGACTTCCAAGAGACCCAGTACTTC. Protein product: CASRGDFQETQYF.

V is TRBV6-4 and J is TRBJ2-2; D is undetermined. The CDR3 spans 13 residues. Germline lookup yields CDR1 MRHNA and CDR2 SNTAGT. V was cut by 4 bases and J by 0 bases, with 3 bases left in between. This CDR3 reads CASSAANTGELFF. The CDR3 DNA reads as TGTGCCAGCAGTGCAGCGAACACCGGGGAGCTGTTTTTT.

The genes are TRBV5-1 and TRBJ2-7; 11 nucleotides match TRBD1. Germline V lookup: CDR1 SGHRS, CDR2 YFSETQ. With 6 bases clipped from V and 2 bases from J, the junction kept 4 bases outside the gene matches. This CDR3 comprises 14 residues. CDR3 in DNA: TGCGCCAGCACCAAGGGACAGGGGGCCTACGAGCAGTACTTC. It codes for CASTKGQGAYEQYF.